The 17 T cell receptor beta chains presented below share a single source sample, sequenced in a study of shared clonotypes between healthy human individuals. Only in-frame clones appear in the TCRdb table, and some are missing; sequencing was by immunoSEQ multiplex PCR. The data show roughly 1 million clones, around 75% seen once. Sequencing was done on a sample of memory CD4+ T cells sorted from blood. Subset given: CD45RA-negative fraction. These receptors were obtained from a man younger than 30 in good health.

This clone was detected many times. This chain links TRBV28 with TRBJ1-3; the match to TRBD1 covers 7 bases. The germline V gene encodes CDR1 MDHEN and CDR2 SYDVKM. This CDR3 has 13 residues. The V and J ends lost 10 bases and 1 base, in that order; junction bases with no gene match: 4. The DNA for the CDR3 is TGTGCCACCCACAGGGGTTCTGGAAACACCATATATTTT. Translating gives CATHRGSGNTIYF.

V usage is TRBV6-1 and J usage is TRBJ2-5, with D perhaps matching TRBD1 (5 bases). The germline V gene has CDR1 MNHNS and CDR2 SASEGT. Trimming stripped 5 bases from V and 3 bases from J, with 10 bases between. CDR3 length equals 13 residues. In DNA, the CDR3 is TGTGCCAGCAGTACCAGGACAAAAGAGACCCAGTACTTC. This encodes CASSTRTKETQYF.

A few counts support this clone. Other DNA variants within this sample encode the same CDR3. The rearrangement links TRBV27 to TRBJ1-2, with D perhaps matching TRBD1 (6 bases). The CDR3 loop spans 13 amino acids. The V gene's germline CDR1 is MNHEY and CDR2 SMNVEV (reference sequence). Trimming cost V 7 bases and J 2 bases, with 11 bases left between them. The CDR3 spells CASTADRNYGYTF. Written as DNA, the CDR3 is TGTGCCAGCACGGCGGACAGAAACTATGGCTACACCTTC.

This chain uses TRBV5-3 with TRBJ2-1, with D possibly being TRBD2 (5 bases). TRBV5-3 is an ORF for which the function is uncertain. Trimming removed 5 bases at V and 6 bases at J, with 15 bases between. The CDR3 sequence is 14 residues long. The CDR3 here is CARSPEGPTNEQFF. CDR3 DNA: TGTGCCAGAAGTCCAGAGGGTCCAACCAATGAGCAGTTCTTC.

The genes are TRBV6-1 and TRBJ1-1, with unresolved D. The germline CDR1 and CDR2 sequences are MNHNS and SASEGT. The CDR3 runs to 11 residues. Trimming pared 3 bases from V and 7 bases from J, leaving 6 bases between. The CDR3 region is CASSDRVEAFF. The CDR3 coding sequence is TGTGCCAGCAGTGATCGGGTTGAAGCTTTCTTT.

This clone has a handful of counts. A clone one base away is much larger, so this may be a read error. The chain joins TRBV7-8 to TRBJ2-7; D gene ambiguous. Trimming took off 1 base at V and 2 bases at J, with 3 bases between the two ends. This CDR3 has 12 amino acids. CDR1 and CDR2 from the germline V gene are SGHVS and FQNEAQ. In DNA, the CDR3 is TGTGCCAGCAGCTTAGGTACCTACGAGCAGTACTTC. It encodes CASSLGTYEQYF. The full variable domain, in which reference TRBV7-8 and TRBJ2-7 provide the parts outside the CDR3, is GAGVSQSPRYKVAKRGQDVALRCDPISGHVSLFWYQQALGQGPEFLTYFQNEAQLDKSGLPSDRFFAERPEGSVSTLKIQRTQQEDSAVYLCASSLGTYEQYFGPGTRLTVT.

The chain couples TRBV30 to TRBJ1-2; 7 nucleotides agree with TRBD1. The CDR3 is 14 residues long. V shed 3 bases and J 3 bases; nucleotides not matched to a gene: 7. Germline CDR1 and CDR2: GTSNPN and SVGIG (reference sequence). The CDR3 loop is CAWSGQAIHYGYTF. CDR3 nucleotides: TGTGCCTGGAGCGGACAGGCAATACACTATGGCTACACCTTC.

The J gene is TRBJ2-2, the V gene TRBV23-1, with 7 positions matching TRBD1. TRBV23-1 is filed as an ORF, its function uncertain. With V trimmed by 8 bases and J by 3 bases, 21 bases remained unmatched. CDR3 length: 19 amino acids. CDR3 sequence: CASLLSPGTALGDTGELFF. In nucleotides, the CDR3 is TGCGCCAGCCTCCTCTCCCCCGGGACAGCCTTAGGGGACACCGGGGAGCTGTTTTTT.

This clone was counted only a few times. The sample holds other DNA sequences that translate to the same CDR3. The gene calls are TRBV30 and TRBJ1-5; D is unclear. This CDR3 contains 12 residues. Germline loops: CDR1 GTSNPN, CDR2 SVGIG (reference sequence). V was shortened by 1 base and J by 5 bases, with 6 bases between the two germline ends. The CDR3 sequence: CAWSEAHQPQHF. CDR3 sequence (DNA): TGTGCCTGGAGTGAGGCGCATCAGCCCCAGCATTTT.

The V call is TRBV11-2, the J call TRBJ2-1; D call uncertain. Germline lookup yields CDR1 SGHAT and CDR2 FQNNGV. The CDR3 runs 12 residues. Deletions cut 0 bases from V and 10 bases from J, with 7 bases between. The CDR3 region has the DNA TGTGCCAGCAGCTTAGATCTTGGGGAGCAGTTCTTC. Protein sequence: CASSLDLGEQFF.

The V call is TRBV5-1, the J call TRBJ2-5; possibly TRBD2 for D (7 bases). Germline assignment: CDR1 SGHRS and CDR2 YFSETQ. Deletions cut 4 bases from V and 5 bases from J, with 21 bases between. This CDR3 contains 16 residues. The CDR3 DNA reads TGCGCCAGCAGCGACGAAGGGGGAGGGGCAGGGGAGACCCAGTACTTC. It encodes CASSDEGGGAGETQYF.

V gene TRBV6-1 combines with J gene TRBJ2-1; maybe TRBD2 (5 bases). The ends were cut back, 7 bases at V and 4 bases at J, with 8 bases in the middle. This CDR3 is 12 amino acids long. Germline CDR1 and CDR2: MNHNS and SASEGT. In nucleotides, the CDR3 is TGTGCCAGCACATGGACTTACAATGAGCAGTTCTTC. Translated: CASTWTYNEQFF.

The chain combines TRBV10-3 with TRBJ2-1; TRBD2 matches 7 bases. The CDR3 length is 15 residues. Trimming took 8 bases from V and 7 from J; bases not matched to a gene: 14. Per the germline V gene, CDR1 is ENHRY and CDR2 is SYGVKD. The CDR3 bases are TGTGCCATCGGAGGCGCCTCCGGGACTACGAATGAGCAGTTCTTC. This translates into CAIGGASGTTNEQFF.

The chain carries TRBV5-1 and TRBJ2-2; 9 nucleotides match TRBD2. This CDR3 is 15 amino acids long. Unmatched junction bases numbered 6, after V lost 4 bases and J lost 5 bases. The germline V gene has CDR1 SGHRS and CDR2 YFSETQ. CDR3: CASSLIAGETGELFF. The CDR3 coding sequence is TGCGCCAGCAGCCTGATAGCGGGAGAAACCGGGGAGCTGTTTTTT.

This clone has only a few counts. The V call is TRBV7-9, the J call TRBJ2-7, with D maybe TRBD1 (5 bases). CDR3 size: 15 residues. V was clipped by 1 base and J by 4 bases, with 14 bases between them. The germline V gene has CDR1 SEHNR and CDR2 FQNEAQ (reference sequence). The CDR3 DNA is TGTGCCAGCAGCTTAGGCCCAGGGTTGGTTTACGAGCAGTACTTC. Translated: CASSLGPGLVYEQYF.

This rearrangement joins TRBV6-1 to TRBJ1-1; TRBD1 agrees at 7 bases. CDR3 length equals 13 residues. Germline CDR1 and CDR2: MNHNS and SASEGT. V dropped 6 bases and J dropped 4; count of bases not matched to a gene: 5. The CDR3 reads CASSPQGSTEAFF. The CDR3 nucleotides are TGTGCCAGCAGCCCACAGGGGAGCACTGAAGCTTTCTTT.

The gene calls are TRBV14 and TRBJ2-5; D tentatively reads TRBD1 or TRBD2 (5 bases each). V gave up 1 base and J gave up 3 bases, with 18 bases separating them. Per the germline V gene, CDR1 is SGHDN and CDR2 is FVKESK. The CDR3 extends over 17 amino acids. The CDR3 reads CASSQGWGSPNKETQYF. As DNA, the CDR3 is TGTGCCAGCAGCCAAGGCTGGGGGAGCCCGAATAAAGAGACCCAGTACTTC. The full variable domain, completed using reference TRBV14 and TRBJ2-5, is EAGVTQFPSHSVIEKGQTVTLRCDPISGHDNLYWYRRVMGKEIKFLLHFVKESKQDESGMPNNRFLAERTGGTYSTLKVQPAELEDSGVYFCASSQGWGSPNKETQYFGPGTRLLVL.